The T cell receptor beta chain described here comes from a study of CD8 T cells in Susac syndrome. There are 13 residues in the CDR3. From germline, CDR1 is SGDLS and CDR2 YYNGEE. V was trimmed by 4 bases and J by 10 bases, leaving 12 bases between them. This clonotype was picked up one time. RNA totalling roughly 0.45 to 1 ug underwent reverse transcription with random hexamers. One entry per CDR3 protein results from TCRdb running MiXCR on the immunoSEQ multiplex PCR reads. In the table there are about 210,000 distinct CDR3 sequences, about 96% of which are singletons. The chain has TRBV9 and TRBJ1-6; the D is unclear. The receptor comes from a human donor with multiple sclerosis. The sequencing input was CD4+ T cells from PBMCs. DNA for the CDR3: TGTGCCAGCAGCCGCCGGACGGGATCACCCCTCCACTTT. This gives the protein CASSRRTGSPLHF.